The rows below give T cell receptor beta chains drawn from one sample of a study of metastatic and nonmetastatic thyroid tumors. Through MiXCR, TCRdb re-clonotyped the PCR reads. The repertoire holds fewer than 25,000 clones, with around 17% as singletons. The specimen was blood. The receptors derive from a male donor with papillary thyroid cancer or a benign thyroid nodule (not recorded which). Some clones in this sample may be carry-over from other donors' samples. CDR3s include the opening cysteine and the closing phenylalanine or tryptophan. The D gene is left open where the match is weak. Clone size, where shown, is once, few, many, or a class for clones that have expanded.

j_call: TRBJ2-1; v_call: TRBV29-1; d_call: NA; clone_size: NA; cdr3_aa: CSARERRGQWQFF; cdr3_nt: TGCAGCGCTCGGGAGCGCCGGGGACAATGGCAGTTCTTC
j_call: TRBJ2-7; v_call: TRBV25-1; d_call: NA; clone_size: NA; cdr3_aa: CASSDNGNGHEQYF; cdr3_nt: TGTGCCAGCAGTGACAATGGAAATGGTCACGAGCAGTACTTC
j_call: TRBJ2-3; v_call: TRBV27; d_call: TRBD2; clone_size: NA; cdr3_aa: CASSFPTSGTDTQYF; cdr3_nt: TGTGCCAGCAGTTTCCCGACTAGCGGCACAGATACGCAGTATTTT
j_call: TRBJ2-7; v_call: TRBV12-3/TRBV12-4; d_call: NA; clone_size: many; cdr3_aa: CASSISYAGRNYEQYF; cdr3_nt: TGTGCCAGCAGTATCTCCTATGCGGGGCGAAACTATGAGCAGTACTTC
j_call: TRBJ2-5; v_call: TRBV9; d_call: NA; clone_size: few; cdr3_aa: CASSGGGLVETQYF; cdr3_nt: TGTGCCAGCAGCGGAGGGGGGCTAGTCGAGACCCAGTACTTC
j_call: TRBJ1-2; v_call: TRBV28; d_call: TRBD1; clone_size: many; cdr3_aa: CASSPRAGGNYGYTF; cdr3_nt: TGTGCCAGCAGTCCCCGGGCAGGGGGCAACTATGGCTACACCTTC
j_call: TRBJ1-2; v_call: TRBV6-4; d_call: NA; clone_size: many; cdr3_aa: CASSEGFGYGYTF; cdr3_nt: TGTGCCAGCAGTGAAGGGTTTGGCTATGGCTACACCTTC
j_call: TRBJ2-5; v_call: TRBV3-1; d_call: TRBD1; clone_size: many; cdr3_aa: CASSQTPGLTGARMETQYF; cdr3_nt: TGTGCCAGCAGCCAAACCCCGGGCCTGACAGGGGCTAGAATGGAGACCCAGTACTTC
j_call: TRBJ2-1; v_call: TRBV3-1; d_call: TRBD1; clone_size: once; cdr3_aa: CASRETGRDNEQFF; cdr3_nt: TGTGCCAGCAGGGAGACAGGGCGCGACAATGAGCAGTTCTTC
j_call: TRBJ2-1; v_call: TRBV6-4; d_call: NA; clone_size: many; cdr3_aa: CASSDSRDPNEQFF; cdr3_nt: TGTGCCAGCAGTGACTCGCGGGACCCCAATGAGCAGTTCTTC
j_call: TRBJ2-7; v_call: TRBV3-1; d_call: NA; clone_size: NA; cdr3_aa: CASSHEGREYF; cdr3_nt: TGTGCCAGCAGCCATGAAGGACGGGAGTACTTC
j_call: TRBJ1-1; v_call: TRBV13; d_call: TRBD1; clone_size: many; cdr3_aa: CASSSQGGYVNTEAFF; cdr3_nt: TGTGCCAGCAGCTCGCAGGGGGGGTACGTGAACACTGAAGCTTTCTTT
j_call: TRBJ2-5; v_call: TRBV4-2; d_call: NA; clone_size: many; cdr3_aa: CASSQGQQETQYF; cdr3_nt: TGTGCCAGCAGCCAAGGACAGCAAGAGACCCAGTACTTC
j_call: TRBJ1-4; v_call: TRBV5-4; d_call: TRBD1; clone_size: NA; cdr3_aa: CASSHPGQGNEKLFF; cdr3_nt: TGTGCCAGCAGCCACCCGGGACAGGGAAATGAAAAACTGTTTTTT
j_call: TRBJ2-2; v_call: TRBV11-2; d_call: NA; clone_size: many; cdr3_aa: CASGRLNTGELFF; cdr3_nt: TGTGCCAGCGGCAGATTAAACACCGGGGAGCTGTTTTTT
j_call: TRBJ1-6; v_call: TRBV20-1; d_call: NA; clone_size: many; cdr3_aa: CSAVPAGKSPLHF; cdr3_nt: TGCAGTGCGGTCCCGGCAGGAAAATCACCCCTCCACTTT
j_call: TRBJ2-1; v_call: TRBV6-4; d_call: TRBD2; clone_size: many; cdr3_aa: CASSPELAGGHNEQFF; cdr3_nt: TGTGCCAGCAGTCCAGAACTAGCGGGGGGGCATAATGAGCAGTTCTTC
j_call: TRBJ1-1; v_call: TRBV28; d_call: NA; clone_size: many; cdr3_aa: CASSPGLGRRLNTEAFF; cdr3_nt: TGTGCCAGCAGCCCGGGCTTAGGCCGAAGATTGAACACTGAAGCTTTCTTT
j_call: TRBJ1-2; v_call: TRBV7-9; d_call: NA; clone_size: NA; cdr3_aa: CASSSSGANYGYTF; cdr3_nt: TGTGCCAGCAGCTCAAGCGGGGCTAACTATGGCTACACCTTC
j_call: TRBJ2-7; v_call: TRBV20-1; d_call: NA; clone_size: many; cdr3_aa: CSATPSTDTFKREQYF; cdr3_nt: TGCAGTGCTACCCCCAGTACAGACACCTTCAAGCGCGAGCAGTACTTC
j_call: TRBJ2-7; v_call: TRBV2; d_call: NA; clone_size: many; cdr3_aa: CASNLDNPSAQYF; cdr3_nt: TGTGCCAGCAACTTGGACAACCCTAGCGCGCAGTACTTC
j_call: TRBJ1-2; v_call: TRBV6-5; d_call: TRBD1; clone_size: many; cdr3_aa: CASSYGGQGAIPNYGYTF; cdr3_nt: TGTGCCAGCAGTTACGGAGGACAGGGGGCGATCCCCAACTATGGCTACACCTTC
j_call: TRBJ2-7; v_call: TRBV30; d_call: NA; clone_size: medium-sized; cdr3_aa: CAWRRGGSYEQYF; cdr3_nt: TGTGCCTGGAGGAGGGGAGGCTCCTACGAGCAGTACTTC
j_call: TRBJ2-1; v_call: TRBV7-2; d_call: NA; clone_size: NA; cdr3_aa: CASSLGRANEQFF; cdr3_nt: TGTGCCAGCAGCTTGGGGAGAGCCAATGAGCAGTTCTTC